This TCR beta chain came from a study of T cell responses to AZD1222 COVID-19 vaccine (dated by TCRdb to the early 2020s). In the study overall: Because spike-specific TCR depth and breadth did not differ between the two schedules, AZD1222 recipients who got a second dose at roughly 4 weeks were pooled with those who got a second dose at roughly 12 weeks. TCR sequencing covered 230 to 250 trial participants: 200 to 210 given two doses of AZD1222 and approximately 25 given two doses of MenACWY control vaccine. Enrollment into the trials was organized by age into subgroups of 18-55, 56-69 and 70-plus years, and those subgroups contained roughly 150, 30 and 60 TCR-sequenced participants, respectively. Here is what the overall study found, with its caveats: Vaccine-associated CD4 TCRs spanned the whole spike protein, with dominant responses in regions 160-218 and 743-854. After two AZD1222 doses, both the breadth and the depth of spike-specific TCRs were significantly higher than at day 0 and than in MenACWY recipients. Because no day 14 peak-response samples were available, the repertoires could be characterized only after the peak T cell response. In the small 56-69-year group, the increase in depth fell short of significance, most likely because of low power. Reportedly, close to half of the unique spike-specific TCRs recognized epitopes lying outside the regions that are mutated in the B.1.351 and B.1.1.7 variants. Most participants were white British and females outnumbered males, and the authors suggested that clonal diversity may have been underestimated. Conclusions about previously exposed vaccinees are limited, since just a handful of AZD1222 recipients were seropositive for SARS-CoV-2 at baseline.

The CDR3 regions of human TCRbeta chains were analyzed by immunosequencing. Per the original workflow: TCRs in the repertoires were matched against a reference library of SARS-CoV-2-specific TCRs that had been generated with the MIRA antigen-specificity platform. Breadth was defined as the fraction of unique TCRs that were SARS-CoV-2-associated. Depth was defined as the fraction of total T cells that were SARS-CoV-2-associated. Using the MIRA data, each spike-specific TCR was assigned both to the spike region to which the TCR was reactive and to a CD4 or CD8 class. Log10-transformed breadth and depth values were compared by one-way ANOVA with Sidak's multiple comparisons tests. Held by TCRdb, this immuneACCESS table contains in-frame sequences only and omits some clones. Under half of the omission traces to an unresolved V gene where checked; the cause of the rest is unknown. V, J and clone size derive from that table, while D and trimming were established from the DNA sequence. Present in this sample are 180,000 or so clones, around 95% of which were seen just once. 0.64% of the sample comes from the top ten.

A note on this clone: Which antigen it targets is not known. No base qualities exist here, and no much larger clone lies one base off it.

Reading the label with the study, this specimen's time point is: baseline before first vaccination. Vaccinee samples were obtained from the UK trials COV001 and COV002, which included a single-blind randomized controlled phase 2/3 trial of AZD1222 (ChAdOx1 nCoV-19) in healthy adults. For TCRbeta chain sequencing, PBMC samples were collected from trial participants at day 0 and at day 28 after the second dose. The sequenced sample was peripheral blood, obtained on day 0 of AZD1222 vaccination. The receptor comes from an adult in good health.

The CDR3 reads as follows: CARSLKIQGYSGNTIYF. The DNA reads TGTGCCAGAAGCTTGAAGATACAGGGCTACAGTGGAAACACCATATATTTT. This sequence uses TRBV5-3 and TRBJ1-3; the D gene is possibly TRBD1, with 6 bases matching. TRBV5-3 qualifies as an ORF whose function is uncertain. The CDR3 contains 17 residues, cysteine and phenylalanine counted. The retained sequence is limited to the CDR3, 51 bases, with the frame set at the first base. Between the V and J ends, shortened by 1 base and 3 bases respectively, the junction contains 17 bases.